This TCR beta chain was observed in a study of blood T cell repertoires in COVID-19. On the study more broadly: COVID-19 samples from acute and convalescent phases originated in the United States, Italy and Spain. In each case, the material was cDNA or gDNA derived from T cells, B-cell-depleted T cells, or PBMCs.

This clone was counted a single time. Libraries were prepared by immunoSEQ multiplex PCR; TCRdb keeps only in-frame clonotypes and omits some of them. The data contain roughly 34,000 clones, roughly nine tenths of them singletons. The CDR3 covers 15 residues. Germline CDR1 and CDR2: SGHNT and YYREEE (reference sequence). With 0 bases clipped from V and 1 base from J, the junction kept 3 bases outside the gene matches. The sequenced sample was peripheral blood. V gene TRBV5-4 combines with J gene TRBJ2-5; 7 bases map to TRBD1. The receptor comes from a woman over 75 with active or convalescent COVID-19. CDR3 nucleotides: TGTGCCAGCAGCTTGGACAGGGGAGTCCAAGAGACCCAGTACTTC. It is translated as CASSLDRGVQETQYF. Looking up the rest from reference TRBV5-4 and TRBJ2-5 gives the full variable domain: ETGVTQSPTHLIKTRGQQVTLRCSSQSGHNTVSWYQQALGQGPQFIFQYYREEENGRGNFPPRFSGLQFPNYSSELNVNALELDDSALYLCASSLDRGVQETQYFGPGTRLLVL.